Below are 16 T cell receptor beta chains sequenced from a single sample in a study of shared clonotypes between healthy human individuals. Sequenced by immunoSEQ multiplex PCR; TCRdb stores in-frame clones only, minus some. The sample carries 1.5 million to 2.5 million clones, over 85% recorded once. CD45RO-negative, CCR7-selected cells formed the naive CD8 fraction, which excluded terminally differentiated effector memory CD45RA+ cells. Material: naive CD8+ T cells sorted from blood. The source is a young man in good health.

The CDR3 coding sequence is TGTGCCAGCAGCCTGGACAGGTCCTATGGCTACACCTTC. It translates to CASSLDRSYGYTF. The chain has TRBV13 and TRBJ1-2, with TRBD1 identical over 7 bases. CDR1 and CDR2 from the germline V gene are PRHDT and FYEKMQ (reference sequence). There are 13 residues in the CDR3. Trimming took 5 bases from V and 4 from J; bases not matched to a gene: 4.

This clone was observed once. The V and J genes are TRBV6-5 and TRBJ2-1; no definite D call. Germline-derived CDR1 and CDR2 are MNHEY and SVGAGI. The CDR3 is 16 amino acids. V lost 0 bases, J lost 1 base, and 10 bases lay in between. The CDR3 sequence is CASSYSPSVSYNEQFF. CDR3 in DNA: TGTGCCAGCAGTTACTCGCCTAGTGTTTCCTACAATGAGCAGTTCTTC.

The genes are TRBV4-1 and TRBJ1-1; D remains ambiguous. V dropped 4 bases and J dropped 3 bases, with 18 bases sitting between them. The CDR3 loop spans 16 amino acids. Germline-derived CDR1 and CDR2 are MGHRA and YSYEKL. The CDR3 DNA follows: TGCGCCAGCAGCCCCCCTGGGGAGAGGAGGGACACTGAAGCTTTCTTT. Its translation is CASSPPGERRDTEAFF.

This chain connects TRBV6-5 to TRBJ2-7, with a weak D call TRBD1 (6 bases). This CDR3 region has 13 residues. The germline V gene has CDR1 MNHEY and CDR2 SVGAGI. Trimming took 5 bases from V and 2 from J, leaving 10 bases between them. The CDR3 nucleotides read TGTGCCAGCAGTGGGGACACGACCTACGAGCAGTACTTC. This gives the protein CASSGDTTYEQYF.

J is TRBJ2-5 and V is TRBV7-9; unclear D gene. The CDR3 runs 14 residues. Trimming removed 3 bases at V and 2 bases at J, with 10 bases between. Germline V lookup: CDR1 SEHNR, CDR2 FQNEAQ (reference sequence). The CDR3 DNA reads TGTGCCAGCAGCTTTTTCCCCGGGCAAGAGACCCAGTACTTC. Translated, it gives CASSFFPGQETQYF.

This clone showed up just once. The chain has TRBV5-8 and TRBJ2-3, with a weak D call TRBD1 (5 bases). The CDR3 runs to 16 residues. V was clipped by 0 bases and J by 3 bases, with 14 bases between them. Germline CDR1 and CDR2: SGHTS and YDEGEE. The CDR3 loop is CASSLGSGRVTDTQYF. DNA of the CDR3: TGTGCCAGCAGCTTGGGCTCGGGCAGGGTAACAGATACGCAGTATTTT.

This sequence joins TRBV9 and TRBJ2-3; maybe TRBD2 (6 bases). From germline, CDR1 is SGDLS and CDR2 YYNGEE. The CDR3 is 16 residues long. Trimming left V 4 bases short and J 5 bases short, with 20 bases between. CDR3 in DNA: TGTGCCAGCAGCCCGTCAGGTGGAGGGCTCATAGATACGCAGTATTTT. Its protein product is CASSPSGGGLIDTQYF.

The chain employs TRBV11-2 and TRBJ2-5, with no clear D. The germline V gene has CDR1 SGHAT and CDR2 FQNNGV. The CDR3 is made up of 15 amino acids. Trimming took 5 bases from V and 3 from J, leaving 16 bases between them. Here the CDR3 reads CASSPKVERKETQYF. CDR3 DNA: TGTGCCAGCAGCCCAAAGGTAGAGCGCAAAGAGACCCAGTACTTC.

Here the CDR3 reads CASSLSQGQVPPYEQYF. In DNA, the CDR3 is TGTGCCAGCAGTTTATCTCAAGGACAGGTCCCCCCCTACGAGCAGTACTTC. The V gene is TRBV28, the J gene TRBJ2-7; TRBD1 agrees at 7 bases. The V and J ends lost 1 base and 2 bases, in that order; junction bases with no gene match: 11. There are 17 residues in the CDR3. CDR1 MDHEN and CDR2 SYDVKM come from the germline V gene.

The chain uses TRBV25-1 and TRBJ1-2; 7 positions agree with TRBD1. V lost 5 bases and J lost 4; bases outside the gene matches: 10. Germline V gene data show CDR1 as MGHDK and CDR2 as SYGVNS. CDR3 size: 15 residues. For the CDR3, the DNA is TGTGCCAGCAGTCCGCCGACAGGGTGGGTCTATGGCTACACCTTC. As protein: CASSPPTGWVYGYTF.

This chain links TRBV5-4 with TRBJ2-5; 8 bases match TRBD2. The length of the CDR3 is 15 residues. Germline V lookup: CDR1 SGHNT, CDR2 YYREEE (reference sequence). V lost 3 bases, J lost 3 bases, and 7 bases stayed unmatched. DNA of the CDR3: TGTGCCAGCAGCTATCGATCGGGGGGGGAAGAGACCCAGTACTTC. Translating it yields CASSYRSGGEETQYF. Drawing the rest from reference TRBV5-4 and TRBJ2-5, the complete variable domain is ETGVTQSPTHLIKTRGQQVTLRCSSQSGHNTVSWYQQALGQGPQFIFQYYREEENGRGNFPPRFSGLQFPNYSSELNVNALELDDSALYLCASSYRSGGEETQYFGPGTRLLVL.

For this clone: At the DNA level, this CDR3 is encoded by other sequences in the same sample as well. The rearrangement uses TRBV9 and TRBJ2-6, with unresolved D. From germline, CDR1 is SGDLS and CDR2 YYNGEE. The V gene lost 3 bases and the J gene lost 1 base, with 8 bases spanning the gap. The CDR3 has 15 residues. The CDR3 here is CASSGATSGANVLTF. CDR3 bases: TGTGCCAGCAGCGGAGCGACGTCTGGGGCCAACGTCCTGACTTTC. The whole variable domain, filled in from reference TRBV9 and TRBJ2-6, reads DSGVTQTPKHLITATGQRVTLRCSPRSGDLSVYWYQQSLDQGLQFLIQYYNGEERAKGNILERFSAQQFPDLHSELNLSSLELGDSALYFCASSGATSGANVLTFGAGSRLTVL.

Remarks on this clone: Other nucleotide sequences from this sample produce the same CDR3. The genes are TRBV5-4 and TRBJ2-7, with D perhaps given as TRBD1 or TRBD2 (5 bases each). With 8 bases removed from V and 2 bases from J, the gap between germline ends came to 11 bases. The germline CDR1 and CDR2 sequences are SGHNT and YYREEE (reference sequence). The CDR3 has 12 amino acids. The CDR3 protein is CASSWGTYEQYF. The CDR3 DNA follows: TGTGCCAGTTCGTGGGGGACCTACGAGCAGTACTTC.

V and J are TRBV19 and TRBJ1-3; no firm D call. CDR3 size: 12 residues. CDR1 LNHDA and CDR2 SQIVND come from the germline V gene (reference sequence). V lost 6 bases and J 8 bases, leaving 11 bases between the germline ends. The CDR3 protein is CASRTPGDTIYF. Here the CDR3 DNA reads TGTGCCAGTAGGACCCCCGGCGACACCATATATTTT.

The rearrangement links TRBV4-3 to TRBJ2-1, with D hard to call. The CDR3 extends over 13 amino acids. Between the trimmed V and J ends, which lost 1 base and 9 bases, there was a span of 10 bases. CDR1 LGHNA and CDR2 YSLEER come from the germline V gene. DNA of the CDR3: TGCGCCAGCAGCCAAGGAAACGTGGGTGAGCAGTTCTTC. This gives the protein CASSQGNVGEQFF.

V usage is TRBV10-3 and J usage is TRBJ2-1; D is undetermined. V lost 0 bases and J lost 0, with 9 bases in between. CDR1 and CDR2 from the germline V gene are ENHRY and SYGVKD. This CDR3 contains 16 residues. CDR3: CAISESYRSSYNEQFF. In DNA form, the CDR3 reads TGTGCCATCAGTGAGTCGTATCGGTCCTCCTACAATGAGCAGTTCTTC.